A selection of T cell receptor beta chains follows, all from one sample in a study of OX40 agonist ivuxolimab in advanced cancers. Data came from immunoSEQ multiplex PCR; TCRdb stores just in-frame clones and leaves some out. Here the sample spans approximately 65,000 clones, 87% being singletons. This specimen consisted of CD4+ or CD8+ T cells sorted from blood, obtained in a trial of the OX40 agonist ivuxolimab. The receptor set was obtained from an adult with an advanced solid tumor such as melanoma, head and neck, liver or kidney cancer. Both conserved end residues are part of each CDR3. The D gene is left open where the match is weak. Part of the rows lack a size; the others show once, few, many or a class for expanded clones.

>TRBD1|TRBV15|TRBJ2-7|NA
CATSPQDRLVHEQYF
TGTGCCACCAGTCCCCAGGACAGGCTTGTCCACGAGCAGTACTTC
>NA|TRBV6-5|TRBJ1-3|NA
CASSFNLGSSGNTIYF
TGTGCCAGCAGTTTCAATTTAGGGAGCTCTGGAAACACCATATATTTT
>NA|TRBV2|TRBJ2-1|NA
CASSRGGGKNEQFF
TGTGCCAGCAGTCGGGGAGGGGGCAAGAATGAGCAGTTCTTC
>NA|TRBV25-1|TRBJ2-2|NA
CASGGSGQANTGELFF
TGTGCCAGCGGCGGTTCTGGACAAGCGAACACCGGGGAGCTGTTTTTT
>NA|TRBV7-2|TRBJ2-5|NA
CASSLSLRETQYF
TGTGCCAGCAGCTTGAGCCTGCGGGAGACCCAGTACTTC
>NA|TRBV18|TRBJ1-6|NA
CASSPPRGSSYNSPLHF
TGTGCCAGCTCACCACCGAGGGGGAGCTCCTATAATTCACCCCTCCACTTT
>TRBD1|TRBV19|TRBJ2-3|NA
CASSIRQGGTDTQYF
TGTGCCAGTAGTATAAGACAGGGCGGCACAGATACGCAGTATTTT
>NA|TRBV15|TRBJ2-7|NA
CATSTRDTYEQYF
TGTGCCACCAGCACCCGGGACACCTACGAGCAGTACTTC
>NA|TRBV19|TRBJ2-3|NA
CASSTPDNTDTQYF
TGTGCCAGTAGTACCCCGGACAACACAGATACGCAGTATTTT
>TRBD1|TRBV7-2|TRBJ1-6|NA
CASSFGQGNSPLHF
TGTGCCAGCAGCTTCGGACAGGGGAATTCACCCCTCCACTTT
>TRBD2|TRBV2|TRBJ2-3|NA
CASSNGLAGTDTQYF
TGTGCCAGCAGTAATGGACTAGCGGGCACAGATACGCAGTATTTT
>TRBD1|TRBV27|TRBJ2-1|NA
CATTLTWTGNNEQFF
TGTGCCACCACCTTAACCTGGACAGGCAACAATGAGCAGTTCTTC
>NA|TRBV6-6|TRBJ1-6|NA
CASRTLSSPLHF
TGTGCCAGTAGGACGCTCAGCTCACCCCTCCACTTT
>TRBD1|TRBV19|TRBJ1-2|few
CATDRQGHGYTF
TGTGCCACCGATAGACAGGGGCATGGCTACACCTTC
>NA|TRBV7-2|TRBJ1-5|NA
CASSSRPQGQPQHF
TGTGCCAGCAGCTCGAGACCGCAGGGCCAGCCCCAGCATTTT
>NA|TRBV28|TRBJ1-4|NA
CASSAPGDGNEKLFF
TGTGCCAGCAGCGCCCCGGGGGACGGGAATGAAAAACTGTTTTTT